The 6 T cell receptor beta chains listed next were all sequenced from one sample in a study of technical replicates of blood from a few donors (dated by TCRdb to the late 2010s). The method behind the library was the immunoSEQ multiplex PCR assay. Held by TCRdb, this immuneACCESS table contains in-frame sequences only and omits some clones. Under half of the omission traces to an unresolved V gene where checked; the cause of the rest is unknown. The sample data list about 79,000 clones, and 90% to 95% of these were observed just once. The ten most abundant clones make up under 0.3% of the sample. Input material: T cells isolated from PBMCs. Every receptor here comes from a human donor in good health.

The chain joins TRBV6-5 to TRBJ2-5, with 11 bases matching TRBD2. From germline, CDR1 is MNHEY and CDR2 SVGAGI. The junction had 9 bases not matched to a gene; V was cut back by 8 bases and J by 4 bases. This CDR3 has 15 amino acids. This chain's CDR3 is CASQIAGGPVETQYF. As DNA, the CDR3 is TGTGCCAGCCAAATAGCGGGAGGGCCCGTAGAGACCCAGTACTTC.

This chain uses TRBV18 with TRBJ2-7, with D unclear. V shed 6 bases and J shed 5 bases, with 11 bases lying between them. Per germline, CDR1 KGHSH and CDR2 LQKENI. The CDR3 is 12 residues long. The CDR3 here is CASSKERNEQYF. As DNA, the CDR3 is TGTGCCAGCTCTAAAGAGCGTAACGAGCAGTACTTC.

The sample holds a few counts of this clone. One end of the junction is discordant with germline, which a read error may explain. The chain has TRBV7-7 and TRBJ1-1; no clear D. This CDR3 spans 13 amino acids. Germline V gene lookup returns CDR1 SSHAT and CDR2 FNYEAQ (reference sequence). CDR3 amino acids: CASSLRGDTEAFF. In nucleotides, the CDR3 is TGTGCTAGCAGCTTACGAGGTGATACTGAAGCTTTCTTT.

V usage is TRBV5-4 and J usage is TRBJ2-1, with 8 bases that match TRBD2. The CDR3 is 16 amino acids. Germline CDR1 is SGHNT and CDR2 is YYREEE (reference sequence). Trimming took 4 bases from V and 2 from J; bases not matched to a gene: 8. CDR3 nucleotide sequence: TGTGCCAGCAGCCCGGGGGGGGTGAAGCCCTACAATGAGCAGTTCTTC. It yields the protein CASSPGGVKPYNEQFF.

This clone came up a few times. The chain is built from TRBV19 and TRBJ2-3; no definite D call. Trimming took off 1 base at V and 6 bases at J, with 11 bases between the two ends. Germline-derived CDR1 and CDR2 are LNHDA and SQIVND (reference sequence). This CDR3 region has 14 residues. In DNA, the CDR3 is TGTGCCAGTAGTATAGTGAACTCTAGGGATACGCAGTATTTT. It encodes CASSIVNSRDTQYF.

The chain employs TRBV14 and TRBJ2-3, with a tentative D call TRBD2 (6 bases). The CDR3 sequence is 20 residues long. V lost 1 base and J 0 bases, leaving 23 bases between the germline ends. Germline CDR1 is SGHDN and CDR2 is FVKESK. CDR3 residues: CASSQVTGVGAGSSTDTQYF. The CDR3 DNA follows: TGTGCCAGCAGCCAAGTTACTGGCGTGGGTGCGGGGAGTAGCACAGATACGCAGTATTTT.